The 32 T cell receptor beta chains in this list originate from one sample, sequenced in a study of cytomegalovirus exposure and HLA in healthy donors. The PCR was carried out with 60 Vbeta primers and 13 Jbeta primers. Using immunoSEQ multiplex PCR, the repertoire was profiled, and TCRdb retains in-frame clones only, with some absent. The table shows roughly 130,000 clones, with about 73% occurring only once. The material sequenced was PBMCs. These TCRs come from a woman in her forties in good health and CMV-seropositive.

This sequence joins TRBV4-1 and TRBJ2-3, with D possibly TRBD2 on 6 matching bases. Germline V gives CDR1 MGHRA, CDR2 YSYEKL. The CDR3 consists of 17 residues. Trimming shortened V by 0 bases and J by 0 bases, and 13 bases separated the two germline ends. CDR3 sequence reads: CASSQDPLLASTDTQYF. The DNA for the CDR3 is TGCGCCAGCAGCCAAGATCCCCTGCTAGCGAGCACAGATACGCAGTATTTT.

This rearrangement joins TRBV15 to TRBJ1-4; TRBD1 is a possible D gene (6 bases). This CDR3 contains 16 residues. Trimming took 0 bases from V and 8 from J, leaving 16 bases between them. CDR1 and CDR2 from the germline V gene are LNHNV and YYDKDF (reference sequence). This CDR3 reads CATSRDPLGAEEKLFF. The CDR3 DNA sequence: TGTGCCACCAGCAGAGATCCCCTGGGGGCCGAGGAAAAACTGTTTTTT. The full variable domain, rest sourced from reference TRBV15 and TRBJ1-4, is DAMVIQNPRYQVTQFGKPVTLSCSQTLNHNVMYWYQQKSSQAPKLLFHYYDKDFNNEADTPDNFQSRRPNTSFCFLDIRSPGLGDTAMYLCATSRDPLGAEEKLFFGSGTQLSVL.

Turning to this clone: Relative to the germline gene, one junction end is altered; a read error may explain this. The V gene is TRBV6-5, the J gene TRBJ2-3; TRBD2 is a possible D gene (6 bases). The CDR3 spans 13 residues. The germline CDR1 and CDR2 sequences are MNHEY and SVGAGI. The DNA of the CDR3 is TGTGCCAGCAGTTGGGGAGGTACAGATGCGCAGTATTTT. As protein: CASSWGGTDAQYF.

This chain joins TRBV10-3 and TRBJ2-1; tentatively, D is TRBD1 (5 bases). The CDR3 has 13 residues. CDR1 ENHRY and CDR2 SYGVKD come from the germline V gene. V gave up 7 bases and J gave up 1 base, with 8 bases separating them. Here the CDR3 reads CAINSGSYNEQFF. The CDR3 DNA follows: TGTGCCATCAATTCAGGGTCCTACAATGAGCAGTTCTTC.

The gene calls are TRBV18 and TRBJ1-1; no clear D. Germline V gene lookup returns CDR1 KGHSH and CDR2 LQKENI. This CDR3 contains 16 residues. V dropped 1 base and J dropped 1 base, with 13 bases sitting between them. This CDR3 reads CASSPRRGEGNTEAFF. The DNA of the CDR3 is TGTGCCAGCTCACCACGGAGAGGTGAGGGGAACACTGAAGCTTTCTTT.

In its sample, this clone was seen a few times. This rearrangement joins TRBV28 to TRBJ2-3, with 9 bases fitting TRBD2. The CDR3 contains 15 residues. The V gene end was trimmed by 3 bases and the J gene end by 5 bases; junction bases not matched to a gene: 6. Per germline, CDR1 MDHEN and CDR2 SYDVKM. Here the CDR3 reads CASSFRAGGGDTQYF. The CDR3 nucleotides read TGTGCCAGCAGTTTTCGAGCGGGAGGAGGAGATACGCAGTATTTT.

This chain connects TRBV29-1 to TRBJ2-1; TRBD1 is a possible D gene (5 bases). The V gene's germline CDR1 is SQVTM and CDR2 ANQGSEA. CDR3 length: 13 amino acids. V was trimmed by 0 bases and J by 7 bases, leaving 10 bases between them. CDR3 residues: CSVEDTKGNEQFF. DNA of the CDR3: TGCAGCGTTGAAGATACTAAGGGGAATGAGCAGTTCTTC.

There are a few counts of this clone. This sequence joins TRBV10-3 and TRBJ1-5; possibly TRBD1 for D (5 bases). V shed 0 bases and J shed 7 bases, with 13 bases lying between them. This CDR3 has 15 residues. Germline CDR1 and CDR2: ENHRY and SYGVKD. CDR3: CAISESAGYLQPQHF. CDR3 nucleotide sequence: TGTGCCATCAGTGAGTCTGCAGGGTATCTGCAGCCCCAGCATTTT.

The chain's CDR3 is CASSQELAGGLAKNIQYF. DNA of the CDR3: TGCGCCAGCAGCCAAGAGCTAGCGGGGGGCTTAGCCAAAAACATTCAGTACTTC. This rearrangement joins TRBV4-3 to TRBJ2-4, with TRBD2 identical over 11 bases. J lost 0 bases, V lost 0 bases, and 4 bases had no gene match. The germline V gene encodes CDR1 LGHNA and CDR2 YSLEER. This CDR3 is 18 amino acids long.

The V gene is TRBV7-3, the J gene TRBJ2-2, with 10 bases fitting TRBD2. Germline CDR1 is SGHTA and CDR2 is FQGTGA. V trimming: 4 bases; J trimming: 1 base; junction bases outside the gene matches: 3. The CDR3 covers 16 residues. The CDR3 loop reads CASSSSSGGNTGELFF. The CDR3 bases are TGTGCCAGCAGCTCTTCTAGCGGGGGGAACACCGGGGAGCTGTTTTTT.

The chain combines TRBV7-8 with TRBJ1-6; possibly TRBD1 for D (6 bases). The length of the CDR3 is 13 residues. With 4 bases removed from V and 9 bases from J, the gap between germline ends came to 10 bases. Germline V gene lookup returns CDR1 SGHVS and CDR2 FQNEAQ. The CDR3 spells CASSSDRSSPLHF. In DNA, the CDR3 is TGTGCCAGCAGCTCTGACAGGAGTTCACCCCTCCACTTT.

The V gene is TRBV30, the J gene TRBJ2-7, with D unclear. Germline CDR1 and CDR2: GTSNPN and SVGIG (reference sequence). Trimming stripped 1 base from V and 5 bases from J, with 18 bases between. The CDR3 length is 15 residues. The CDR3 protein is CAWSDWPLLPHEQYF. CDR3 coding DNA: TGTGCCTGGAGTGATTGGCCCCTCCTCCCTCACGAGCAGTACTTC.

The chain has TRBV12-5 and TRBJ1-4, with 9 bases aligning to TRBD1. J lost 2 bases, V lost 0 bases, and 10 bases had no gene match. CDR3 length equals 19 residues. The V gene's germline CDR1 is LGHNT and CDR2 FRNRAP. Here the CDR3 reads CASGLVVGTGGATNEKLFF. In nucleotides, the CDR3 is TGTGCTAGTGGTTTGGTAGTTGGTACAGGGGGCGCGACTAATGAAAAACTGTTTTTT.

This clone was recorded once. This chain uses TRBV4-2 with TRBJ1-4; 7 nucleotides line up with TRBD1. Germline CDR1 and CDR2: LGHNA and YNFKEQ. CDR3 size: 16 residues. V shed 0 bases, J shed 3 bases, and the junction held 4 bases outside the gene matches. CDR3: CASSQEIGTANEKLFF. The CDR3 DNA reads TGTGCCAGCAGCCAAGAAATCGGGACAGCTAATGAAAAACTGTTTTTT.

The genes are TRBV18 and TRBJ1-5, with 7 bases fitting TRBD1. This CDR3 has 17 amino acids. Germline V gene lookup returns CDR1 KGHSH and CDR2 LQKENI. V lost 3 bases, J lost 0 bases, and 8 bases stayed unmatched. CDR3 nucleotides: TGTGCCAGCTCACCTCGAGGACAGGTCGATAGCAATCAGCCCCAGCATTTT. Translated: CASSPRGQVDSNQPQHF.

The chain has TRBV5-1 and TRBJ1-6; D is unclear. This CDR3 spans 15 amino acids. The germline CDR1 and CDR2 sequences are SGHRS and YFSETQ. Deletions cut 2 bases from V and 5 bases from J, with 11 bases between. The CDR3 loop reads CASSLVVTDNSPLHF. CDR3 in DNA: TGCGCCAGCAGCTTAGTTGTCACGGATAATTCACCCCTCCACTTT.

This clone was seen just once. This chain joins TRBV19 and TRBJ2-3; D uncertain. This CDR3 spans 13 amino acids. The V gene lost 6 bases and the J gene lost 0 bases, with 7 bases spanning the gap. From germline, CDR1 is LNHDA and CDR2 SQIVND (reference sequence). Written as DNA, the CDR3 is TGTGCCAGTAGAGTGAGCAGCACAGATACGCAGTATTTT. Its protein product is CASRVSSTDTQYF.

This chain joins TRBV18 and TRBJ2-5; 7 bases are shared with TRBD1. The V segment lost 6 bases and the J segment 4 bases; nucleotides outside the gene matches: 5. Germline-derived CDR1 and CDR2 are KGHSH and LQKENI. The CDR3 loop spans 13 amino acids. The CDR3 loop is CASSPNRGETQYF. CDR3 in DNA: TGTGCCAGCTCCCCTAACAGGGGAGAGACCCAGTACTTC.

V and J are TRBV19 and TRBJ1-4; 7 positions agree with TRBD1. Germline V gene lookup returns CDR1 LNHDA and CDR2 SQIVND (reference sequence). The CDR3 is 16 residues long. V lost 5 bases and J lost 0; bases outside the gene matches: 6. The CDR3 region has the DNA TGTGCCAGTAGTGCCACAGGGGACCCAACTAATGAAAAACTGTTTTTT. Protein sequence: CASSATGDPTNEKLFF.

This sequence joins TRBV18 and TRBJ2-5; 8 bases map to TRBD1. The trim removed 6 bases at V and 4 bases at J, leaving 4 bases unmatched. CDR1 and CDR2 from the germline V gene are KGHSH and LQKENI. The CDR3 has 13 amino acids. The CDR3 loop reads CASSYTGGETQYF. CDR3 DNA sequence: TGTGCCAGCTCGTATACAGGGGGAGAGACCCAGTACTTC.

The rearrangement joins TRBV9 to TRBJ2-1; perhaps TRBD2 as D (6 bases). CDR1 is SGDLS and CDR2 is YYNGEE in the germline V gene. The V end lost 0 bases, the J end lost 3 bases, and 7 bases lay between the germline ends. CDR3 size: 14 residues. This CDR3 reads CASSVVTSYNEQFF. As DNA, the CDR3 is TGTGCCAGCAGCGTAGTGACTAGCTACAATGAGCAGTTCTTC.

The chain carries TRBV14 and TRBJ2-1; 12 bases line up with TRBD2. V lost 0 bases, J lost 9 bases, and 9 bases stayed unmatched. The CDR3 loop spans 17 amino acids. CDR1 and CDR2 (germline): SGHDN, FVKESK. CDR3 bases: TGTGCCAGCAGCCAAGATCTGACTAGCGGGGGTACCGGTGAGCAGTTCTTC. Translating gives CASSQDLTSGGTGEQFF.

The J gene is TRBJ2-7, the V gene TRBV6-5; tentative D call: TRBD1 (5 bases). The CDR3 sequence is 12 residues long. CDR1 MNHEY and CDR2 SVGAGI come from the germline V gene. Trimming took 6 bases from V and 7 from J, leaving 13 bases between them. The CDR3 DNA reads TGTGCCAGCAGGACTTCAGGGCGAGAGCAGTACTTC. Protein: CASRTSGREQYF.

The chain employs TRBV30 and TRBJ2-2, with 10 nucleotides matching TRBD2. Trimming took 5 bases from V and 4 from J; bases not matched to a gene: 4. Germline CDR1 is GTSNPN and CDR2 is SVGIG (reference sequence). The CDR3 has 14 residues. The CDR3 loop is CAWVAGGGTGELFF. CDR3 nucleotides: TGTGCCTGGGTAGCGGGGGGCGGCACCGGGGAGCTGTTTTTT.

This sequence joins TRBV28 and TRBJ2-4, with 8 positions matching TRBD2. This CDR3 has 15 amino acids. V lost 5 bases and J lost 6; bases outside the gene matches: 9. The germline V gene encodes CDR1 MDHEN and CDR2 SYDVKM. The DNA for the CDR3 is TGTGCCAGCAGTCCGACCGGGGGGGTTGGAAACATTCAGTACTTC. Its translation is CASSPTGGVGNIQYF. Drawing the rest from reference TRBV28 and TRBJ2-4, the complete variable domain is DVKVTQSSRYLVKRTGEKVFLECVQDMDHENMFWYRQDPGLGLRLIYFSYDVKMKEKGDIPEGYSVSREKKERFSLILESASTNQTSMYLCASSPTGGVGNIQYFGAGTRLSVL.

The chain combines TRBV7-2 with TRBJ2-1; possible D gene TRBD2, 6 bases. V gave up 7 bases and J gave up 7 bases, with 17 bases separating them. This CDR3 contains 14 residues. Germline loops: CDR1 SGHTA, CDR2 FQGNSA. CDR3 in amino acids: CASIGTPLGNEQFF. Written as DNA, the CDR3 is TGTGCCAGCATCGGGACTCCCCTTGGAAATGAGCAGTTCTTC. Variable domain in full (rest from reference TRBV7-2 and TRBJ2-1): GAGVSQSPSNKVTEKGKDVELRCDPISGHTALYWYRQSLGQGLEFLIYFQGNSAPDKSGLPSDRFSAERTGGSVSTLTIQRTQQEDSAVYLCASIGTPLGNEQFFGPGTRLTVL.

A word on this clone: Lacking the conserved final phenylalanine or tryptophan, this CDR3 likely reflects a read error. The CDR3 region is CASSEAAGKAPLHS. The DNA of the CDR3 is TGTGCCAGCAGTGAAGCGGCGGGGAAGGCACCCCTCCACTCT. The chain recombines TRBV2 with TRBJ1-6; D gene unclear. Germline lookup yields CDR1 SNHLY and CDR2 FYNNEI. V was clipped by 0 bases and J by 11 bases, with 11 bases between them. CDR3 length equals 14 residues.

The chain couples TRBV11-2 to TRBJ2-5; tentative D call: TRBD2 (6 bases). In germline, CDR1 is SGHAT, CDR2 FQNNGV. The ends were cut back, 1 base at V and 5 bases at J, with 14 bases in the middle. The CDR3 is 15 residues long. CDR3 in amino acids: CASSLVRGGGETQYF. CDR3 in DNA: TGTGCCAGCAGCTTAGTCCGAGGTGGGGGGGAGACCCAGTACTTC.

The rearrangement links TRBV30 to TRBJ1-1; D unclear. Trimming took 3 bases from V and 2 from J, leaving 10 bases between them. Germline-derived CDR1 and CDR2 are GTSNPN and SVGIG (reference sequence). CDR3 length: 13 amino acids. The CDR3 loop reads CAWREQFNTEAFF. For the CDR3, the DNA is TGTGCCTGGAGGGAACAGTTTAACACTGAAGCTTTCTTT.

The rearrangement uses TRBV5-6 and TRBJ1-5, with D hard to call. In germline, CDR1 is SGHDT, CDR2 YYEEEE. Trimming removed 4 bases at V and 2 bases at J, with 10 bases between. The CDR3 consists of 14 residues. CDR3 DNA sequence: TGTGCCAGCAGCCCCTGGGGAGGCAATCAGCCCCAGCATTTT. This codes for CASSPWGGNQPQHF.

The rearrangement joins TRBV7-3 to TRBJ2-1; 10 bases map to TRBD2. The CDR3 extends over 16 amino acids. Germline V gene lookup returns CDR1 SGHTA and CDR2 FQGTGA. V lost 5 bases and J lost 0; bases outside the gene matches: 4. The CDR3 nucleotides are TGTGCCAGCAGCCATAGCGGGGGGAGCTCCTACAATGAGCAGTTCTTC. Encoded protein: CASSHSGGSSYNEQFF.

The chain joins TRBV7-2 to TRBJ2-7; 9 nucleotides match TRBD1. This CDR3 comprises 16 residues. J lost 4 bases, V lost 5 bases, and 12 bases had no gene match. Germline CDR1 reads SGHTA; CDR2 reads FQGNSA. This CDR3 is CASSRSGRTGVYEQYF. The DNA for the CDR3 is TGTGCCAGCAGCCGTTCGGGAAGGACAGGGGTTTACGAGCAGTACTTC.